This note documents a single T cell receptor (beta chain) sequence. What it recognizes is unknown. This record belongs to a study of T cell responses to AZD1222 COVID-19 vaccine. This CDR3 comprises 9 residues. Trimming cost V 8 bases and J 12 bases, with 8 bases left between them. TCRdb keeps only in-frame clones here, not all; method: immunoSEQ multiplex PCR. The table has 150,000 or so clones, under 95% seen once. Broader study findings: Unmutated variant regions are reportedly the target of nearly half of TCRs that are spike-specific. In a largely white British group with more females than males, clonal diversity was possibly underestimated. Spike-specific TCR breadth rose after two AZD1222 doses, and depth rose as well.

Sequencing was performed on peripheral blood, taken on day 0 of AZD1222 vaccination. This sequence was found in an adult in good health. The V gene is TRBV12-3 or TRBV12-4, the J gene TRBJ2-1; D gene ambiguous. This CDR3 is CASGLGQFF. In DNA form, the CDR3 reads TGTGCCAGCGGCCTCGGGCAGTTCTTC.